Here is one TCR beta chain with its context. This specimen belongs to a study of blood T cell repertoires in COVID-19. Assay: immunoSEQ multiplex PCR; the TCRdb copy retains only in-frame clones and omits some. Of roughly 85,000 clones in the sample, under 80% were seen once. Germline lookup yields CDR1 SGHRS and CDR2 YFSETQ. The CDR3 consists of 15 residues. V lost 4 bases to trimming and J lost 0 bases; unmatched junction nucleotides: 4. Material: peripheral blood. This clonotype was obtained from a human donor in a cohort sampled during active COVID-19. The chain joins TRBV5-1 to TRBJ2-1; 7 bases match TRBD1. CDR3 protein: CASSPGQSSYNEQFF. The CDR3 nucleotides are TGCGCCAGCAGCCCGGGACAGAGCTCCTACAATGAGCAGTTCTTC.